Reported below is one TCR beta chain. This entry belongs to a study of blood T cell repertoires in COVID-19. Clones were read by immunoSEQ multiplex PCR, and TCRdb kept only the in-frame ones, dropping some. The table records 250,000 to 350,000 clones, around 89% of them present only once. The V gene lost 3 bases and the J gene lost 4 bases, with 10 bases spanning the gap. The CDR3 totals 13 residues. Germline lookup yields CDR1 GTSNPN and CDR2 SVGIG (reference sequence). What was sequenced was peripheral blood. The clonotype was recovered from a man younger than 45 with acute or convalescent COVID-19. The chain recombines TRBV30 with TRBJ1-3; D gene uncertain. The chain's CDR3 is CAWSEGIGNTIYF. The CDR3 bases are TGTGCCTGGAGCGAGGGAATCGGAAACACCATATATTTT.